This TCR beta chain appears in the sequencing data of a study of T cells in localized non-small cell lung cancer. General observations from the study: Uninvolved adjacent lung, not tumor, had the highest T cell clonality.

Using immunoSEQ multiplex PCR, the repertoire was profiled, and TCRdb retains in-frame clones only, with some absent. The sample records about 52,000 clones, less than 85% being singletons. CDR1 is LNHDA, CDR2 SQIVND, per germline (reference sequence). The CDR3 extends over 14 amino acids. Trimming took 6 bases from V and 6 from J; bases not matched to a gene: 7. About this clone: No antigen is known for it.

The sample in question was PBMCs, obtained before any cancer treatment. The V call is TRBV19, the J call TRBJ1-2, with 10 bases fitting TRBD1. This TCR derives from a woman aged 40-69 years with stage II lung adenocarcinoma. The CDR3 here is CASSRDRGTNGYTF. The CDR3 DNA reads TGTGCCAGTAGCCGGGACAGGGGAACCAATGGCTACACCTTC.